This T cell receptor beta chain was sequenced during a study of T-cell reconstitution after alpha-beta-depleted transplantation in children. Preparation of the TCRbeta library used unique molecular identifiers. TCRdb re-called the PCR reads with MiXCR, one entry per CDR3 protein. The sample records several thousand distinct CDR3 sequences, roughly 13% being singletons. Study-wide points: Surviving recipient T cells and thymic progenitors produced the high day-60 TCRbeta diversity seen in some patients. Expanded graft clones, several hundred of them, were reportedly the source of alpha-beta T cells about two months after transplant.

To note about this clonotype: Its cognate antigen is unknown. This may stem from a read error, because a much larger clone lies one nucleotide away.

This CDR3 has 13 amino acids. V dropped 4 bases and J dropped 1 base, with 8 bases sitting between them. Germline values: CDR1 SGHDT, CDR2 YYEEEE. This clonotype originated in a patient between 2 and 10 years old who had a stem cell transplant for inherited bone marrow failure, so the T cells may come from the graft donor. The sequences come from PBMCs, mostly from graft donor cells, collected 60 days after TCRalphabeta/CD19-depleted stem cell transplant. The V and J genes are TRBV5-6 and TRBJ1-2; D unresolved. CDR3 DNA sequence: TGTGCCAGCAGCCCCGACCTTAACTATGGCTACACCTTC. This gives the protein CASSPDLNYGYTF.